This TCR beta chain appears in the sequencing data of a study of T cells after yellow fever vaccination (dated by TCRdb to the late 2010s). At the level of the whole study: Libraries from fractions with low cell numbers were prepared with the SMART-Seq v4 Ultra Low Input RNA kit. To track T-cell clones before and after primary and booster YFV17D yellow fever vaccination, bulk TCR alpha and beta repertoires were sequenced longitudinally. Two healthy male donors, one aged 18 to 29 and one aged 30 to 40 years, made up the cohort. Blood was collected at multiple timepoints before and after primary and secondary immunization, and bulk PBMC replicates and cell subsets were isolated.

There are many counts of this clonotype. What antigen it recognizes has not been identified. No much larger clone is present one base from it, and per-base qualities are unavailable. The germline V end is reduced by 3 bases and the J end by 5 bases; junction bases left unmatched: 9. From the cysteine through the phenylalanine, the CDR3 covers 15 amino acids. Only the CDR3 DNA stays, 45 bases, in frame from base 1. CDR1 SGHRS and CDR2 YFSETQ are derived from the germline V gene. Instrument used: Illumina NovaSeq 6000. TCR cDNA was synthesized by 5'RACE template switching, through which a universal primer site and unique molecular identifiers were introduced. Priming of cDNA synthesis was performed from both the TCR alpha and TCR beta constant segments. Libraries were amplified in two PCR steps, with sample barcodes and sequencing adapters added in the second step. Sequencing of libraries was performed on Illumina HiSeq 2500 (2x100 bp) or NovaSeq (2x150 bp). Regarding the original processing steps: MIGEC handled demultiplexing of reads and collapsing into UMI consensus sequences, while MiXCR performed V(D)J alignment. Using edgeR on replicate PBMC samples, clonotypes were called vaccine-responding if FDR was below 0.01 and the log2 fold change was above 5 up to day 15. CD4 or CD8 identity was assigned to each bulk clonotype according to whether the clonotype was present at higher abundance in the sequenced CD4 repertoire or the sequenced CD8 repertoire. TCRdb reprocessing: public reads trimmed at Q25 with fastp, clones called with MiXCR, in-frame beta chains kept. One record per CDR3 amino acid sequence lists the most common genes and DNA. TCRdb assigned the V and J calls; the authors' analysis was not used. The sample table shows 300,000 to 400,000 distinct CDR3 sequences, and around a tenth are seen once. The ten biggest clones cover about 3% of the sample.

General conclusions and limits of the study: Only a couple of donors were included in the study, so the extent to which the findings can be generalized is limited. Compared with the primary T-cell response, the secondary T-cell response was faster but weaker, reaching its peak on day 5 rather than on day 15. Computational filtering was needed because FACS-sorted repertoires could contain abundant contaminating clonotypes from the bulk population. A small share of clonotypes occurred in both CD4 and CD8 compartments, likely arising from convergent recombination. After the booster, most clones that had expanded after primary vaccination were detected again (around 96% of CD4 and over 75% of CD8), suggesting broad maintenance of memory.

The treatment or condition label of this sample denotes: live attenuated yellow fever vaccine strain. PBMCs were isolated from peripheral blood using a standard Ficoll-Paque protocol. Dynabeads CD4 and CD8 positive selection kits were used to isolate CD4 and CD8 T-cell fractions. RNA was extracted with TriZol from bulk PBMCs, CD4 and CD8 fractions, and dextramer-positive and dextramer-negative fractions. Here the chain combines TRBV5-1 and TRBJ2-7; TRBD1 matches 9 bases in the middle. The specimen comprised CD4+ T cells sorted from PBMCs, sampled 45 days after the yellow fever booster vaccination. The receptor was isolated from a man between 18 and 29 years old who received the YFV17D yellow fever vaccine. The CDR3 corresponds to CASSSPGQGLNEQYF. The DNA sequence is TGCGCCAGCAGCTCTCCGGGACAGGGTCTGAACGAGCAGTACTTC. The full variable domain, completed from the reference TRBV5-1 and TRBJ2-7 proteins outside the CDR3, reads KAGVTQTPRYLIKTRGQQVTLSCSPISGHRSVSWYQQTPGQGLQFLFEYFSETQRNKGNFPGRFSGRQFSNSRSEMNVSTLELGDSALYLCASSSPGQGLNEQYFGPGTRLTVT.